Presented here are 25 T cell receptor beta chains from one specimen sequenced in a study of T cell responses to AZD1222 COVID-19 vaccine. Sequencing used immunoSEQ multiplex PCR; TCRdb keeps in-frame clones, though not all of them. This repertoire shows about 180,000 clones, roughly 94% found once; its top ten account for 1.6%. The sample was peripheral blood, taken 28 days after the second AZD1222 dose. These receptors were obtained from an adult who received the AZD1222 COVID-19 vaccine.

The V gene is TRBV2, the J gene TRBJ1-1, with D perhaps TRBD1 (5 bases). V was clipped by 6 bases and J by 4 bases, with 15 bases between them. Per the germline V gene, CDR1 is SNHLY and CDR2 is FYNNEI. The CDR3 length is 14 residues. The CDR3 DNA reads TGTGCCAGCAGGGGGCAGGGAAGGGGCACTGAAGCTTTCTTT. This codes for CASRGQGRGTEAFF.

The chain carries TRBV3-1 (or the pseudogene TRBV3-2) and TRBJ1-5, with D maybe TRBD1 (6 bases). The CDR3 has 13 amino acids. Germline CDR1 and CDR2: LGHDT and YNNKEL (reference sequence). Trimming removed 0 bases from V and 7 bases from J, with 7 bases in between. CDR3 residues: CASSQERGQPQHF. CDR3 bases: TGTGCCAGCAGCCAAGAAAGGGGGCAGCCCCAGCATTTT.

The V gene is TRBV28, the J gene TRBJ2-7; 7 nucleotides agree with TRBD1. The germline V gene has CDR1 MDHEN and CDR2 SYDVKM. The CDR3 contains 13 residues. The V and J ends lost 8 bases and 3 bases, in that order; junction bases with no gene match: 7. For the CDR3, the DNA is TGTGCCAGCGGCCGGGACAGTTACTACGAGCAGTACTTC. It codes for CASGRDSYYEQYF.

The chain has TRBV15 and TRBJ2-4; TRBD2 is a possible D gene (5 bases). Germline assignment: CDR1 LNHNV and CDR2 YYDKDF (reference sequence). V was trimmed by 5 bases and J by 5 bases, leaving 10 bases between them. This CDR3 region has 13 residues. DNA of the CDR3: TGTGCCACCAGCGGGCCCGGGGAAAACATTCAGTACTTC. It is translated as CATSGPGENIQYF.

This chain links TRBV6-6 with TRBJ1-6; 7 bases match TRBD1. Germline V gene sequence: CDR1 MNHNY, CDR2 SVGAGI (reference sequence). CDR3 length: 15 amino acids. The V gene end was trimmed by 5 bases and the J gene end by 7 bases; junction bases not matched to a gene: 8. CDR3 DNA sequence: TGTGCCAGCAGTCCAACGGGACAGTCCAATTCACCCCTCCACTTT. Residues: CASSPTGQSNSPLHF.

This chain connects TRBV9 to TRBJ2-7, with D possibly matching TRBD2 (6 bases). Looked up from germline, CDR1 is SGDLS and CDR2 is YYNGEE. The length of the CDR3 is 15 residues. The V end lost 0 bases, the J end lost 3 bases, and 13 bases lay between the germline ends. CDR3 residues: CASSVGVGTHYEQYF. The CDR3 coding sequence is TGTGCCAGCAGCGTAGGAGTAGGGACTCACTACGAGCAGTACTTC.

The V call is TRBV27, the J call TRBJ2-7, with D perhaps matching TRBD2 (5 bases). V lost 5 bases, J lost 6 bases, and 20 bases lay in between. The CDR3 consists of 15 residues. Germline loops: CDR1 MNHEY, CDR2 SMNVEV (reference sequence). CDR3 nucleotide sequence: TGTGCCAGCAGTATTGGCACACAGCGTCGGGGCGAGCAGTACTTC. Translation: CASSIGTQRRGEQYF.

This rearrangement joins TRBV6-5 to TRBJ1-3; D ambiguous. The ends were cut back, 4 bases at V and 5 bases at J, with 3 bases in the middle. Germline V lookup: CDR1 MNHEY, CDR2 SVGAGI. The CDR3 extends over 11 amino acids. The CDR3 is CASSWRNTIYF. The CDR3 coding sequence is TGTGCCAGCAGTTGGCGAAACACCATATATTTT.

The CDR3: CAWQGLAGNEQFF. The DNA of the CDR3 is TGTGCCTGGCAGGGACTAGCGGGGAATGAGCAGTTCTTC. The V and J genes are TRBV30 and TRBJ2-1; TRBD2 matches 13 bases. CDR1 and CDR2 (germline): GTSNPN, SVGIG (reference sequence). The CDR3 is 13 residues long. Losses at the gene ends were 5 bases for V and 7 bases for J; bases not matched to a gene: 2.

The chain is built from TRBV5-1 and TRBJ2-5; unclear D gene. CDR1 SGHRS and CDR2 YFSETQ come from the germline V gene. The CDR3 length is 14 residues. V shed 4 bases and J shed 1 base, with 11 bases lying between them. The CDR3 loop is CASSLAPGQETQYF. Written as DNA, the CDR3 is TGCGCCAGCAGCCTCGCTCCGGGCCAAGAGACCCAGTACTTC.

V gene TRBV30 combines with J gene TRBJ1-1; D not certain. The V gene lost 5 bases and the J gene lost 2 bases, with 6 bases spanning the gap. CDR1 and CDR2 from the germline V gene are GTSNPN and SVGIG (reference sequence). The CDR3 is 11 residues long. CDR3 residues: CAWGLNTEAFF. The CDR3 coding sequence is TGTGCCTGGGGGTTAAACACTGAAGCTTTCTTT.

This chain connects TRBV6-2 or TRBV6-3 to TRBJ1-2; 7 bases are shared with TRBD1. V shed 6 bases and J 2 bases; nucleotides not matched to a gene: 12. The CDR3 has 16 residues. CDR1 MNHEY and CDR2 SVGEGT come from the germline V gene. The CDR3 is CASSYRTGEANYGYTF. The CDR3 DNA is TGTGCCAGCAGCTATCGAACAGGGGAGGCGAACTATGGCTACACCTTC.

In nucleotides, the CDR3 is TGTGCCAGCAGCTTTTCACAGGGGTTTGAAAAACTGTTTTTT. Its translation: CASSFSQGFEKLFF. The chain combines TRBV7-2 with TRBJ1-4, with 7 nucleotides matching TRBD1. The trim removed 3 bases at V and 7 bases at J, leaving 5 bases unmatched. This CDR3 spans 14 amino acids. Germline CDR1 and CDR2: SGHTA and FQGNSA.

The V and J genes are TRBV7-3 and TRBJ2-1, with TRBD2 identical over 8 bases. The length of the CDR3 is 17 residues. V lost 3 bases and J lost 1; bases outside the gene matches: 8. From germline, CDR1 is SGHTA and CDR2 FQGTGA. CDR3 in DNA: TGTGCCAGCAGCTTCCTCGTTAGCGGGGATTCCTACAATGAGCAGTTCTTC. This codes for CASSFLVSGDSYNEQFF.

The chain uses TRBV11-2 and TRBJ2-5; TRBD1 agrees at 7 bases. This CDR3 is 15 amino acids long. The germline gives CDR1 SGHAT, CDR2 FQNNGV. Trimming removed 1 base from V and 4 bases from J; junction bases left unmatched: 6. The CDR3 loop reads CASSLVGTVGETQYF. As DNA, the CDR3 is TGTGCCAGCAGCTTAGTGGGGACAGTCGGAGAGACCCAGTACTTC. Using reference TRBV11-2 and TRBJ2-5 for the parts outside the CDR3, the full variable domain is EAGVAQSPRYKIIEKRQSVAFWCNPISGHATLYWYQQILGQGPKLLIQFQNNGVVDDSQLPKDRFSAERLKGVDSTLKIQPAKLEDSAVYLCASSLVGTVGETQYFGPGTRLLVL.

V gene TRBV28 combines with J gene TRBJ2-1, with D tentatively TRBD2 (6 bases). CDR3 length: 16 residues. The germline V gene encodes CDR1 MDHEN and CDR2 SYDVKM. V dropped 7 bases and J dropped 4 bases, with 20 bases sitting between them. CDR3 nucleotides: TGTGCCAGCAAGGGGCGGGACCCCGAGTTTTACAATGAGCAGTTCTTC. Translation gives CASKGRDPEFYNEQFF.

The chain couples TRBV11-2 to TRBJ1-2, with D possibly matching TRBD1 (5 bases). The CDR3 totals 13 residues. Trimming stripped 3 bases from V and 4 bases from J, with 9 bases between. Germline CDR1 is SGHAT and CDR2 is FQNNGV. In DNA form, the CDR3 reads TGTGCCAGCAGCTTTACAGGCGGCTATGGCTACACCTTC. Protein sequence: CASSFTGGYGYTF.

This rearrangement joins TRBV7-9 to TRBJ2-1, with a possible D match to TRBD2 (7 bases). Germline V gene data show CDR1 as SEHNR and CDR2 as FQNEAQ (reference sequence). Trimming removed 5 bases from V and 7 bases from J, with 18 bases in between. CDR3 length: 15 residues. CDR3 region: CASSGGDNAGNEQFF. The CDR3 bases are TGTGCCAGCAGCGGGGGGGACAACGCCGGTAATGAGCAGTTCTTC.

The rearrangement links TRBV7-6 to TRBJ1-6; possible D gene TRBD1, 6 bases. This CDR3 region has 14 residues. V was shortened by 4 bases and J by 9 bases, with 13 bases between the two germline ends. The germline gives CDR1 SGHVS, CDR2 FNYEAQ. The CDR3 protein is CASSSGAEGSPLHF. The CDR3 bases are TGTGCCAGCAGCTCAGGGGCGGAGGGTTCACCCCTCCACTTT.

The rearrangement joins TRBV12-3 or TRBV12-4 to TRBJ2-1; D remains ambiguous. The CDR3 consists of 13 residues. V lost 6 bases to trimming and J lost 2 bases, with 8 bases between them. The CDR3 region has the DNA TGTGCCAGCAGACCAGGCACCTACAATGAGCAGTTCTTC. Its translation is CASRPGTYNEQFF.

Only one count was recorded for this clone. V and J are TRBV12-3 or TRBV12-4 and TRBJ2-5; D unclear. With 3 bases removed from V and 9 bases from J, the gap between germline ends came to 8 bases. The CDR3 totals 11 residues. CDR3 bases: TGTGCCAGCAGTTTTCGTCAGGCCCAGTACTTC. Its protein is CASSFRQAQYF.

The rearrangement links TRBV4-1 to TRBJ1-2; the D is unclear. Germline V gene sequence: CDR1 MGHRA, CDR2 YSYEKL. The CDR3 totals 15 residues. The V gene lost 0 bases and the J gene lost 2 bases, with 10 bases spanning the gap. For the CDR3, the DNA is TGCGCCAGCAGCCAAGATGGTAGGGAGAACTATGGCTACACCTTC. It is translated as CASSQDGRENYGYTF.

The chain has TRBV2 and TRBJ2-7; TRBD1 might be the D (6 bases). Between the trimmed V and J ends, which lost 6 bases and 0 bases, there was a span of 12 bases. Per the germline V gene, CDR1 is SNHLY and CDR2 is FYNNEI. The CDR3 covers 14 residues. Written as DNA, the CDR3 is TGTGCCAGCAGAGAGGACAGTCTCTCCTACGAGCAGTACTTC. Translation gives CASREDSLSYEQYF.

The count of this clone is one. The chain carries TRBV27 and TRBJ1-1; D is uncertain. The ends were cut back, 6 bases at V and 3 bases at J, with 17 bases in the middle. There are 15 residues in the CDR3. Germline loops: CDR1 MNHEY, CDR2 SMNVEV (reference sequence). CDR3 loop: CASSPAGPLDTEAFF. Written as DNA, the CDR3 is TGTGCCAGCAGCCCAGCCGGACCACTAGACACTGAAGCTTTCTTT.

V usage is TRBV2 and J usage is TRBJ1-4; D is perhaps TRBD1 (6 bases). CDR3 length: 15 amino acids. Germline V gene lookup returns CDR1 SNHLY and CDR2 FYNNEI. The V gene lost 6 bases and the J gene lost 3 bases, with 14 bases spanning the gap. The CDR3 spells CASRKQGKANEKLFF. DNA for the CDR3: TGTGCCAGCAGAAAACAGGGAAAAGCTAATGAAAAACTGTTTTTT.